This TCR beta chain was captured in a study of OX40 agonist ivuxolimab in advanced cancers. TCRdb keeps only in-frame clones here, not all; method: immunoSEQ multiplex PCR. The table includes around 62,000 clones, 86% detected once. This CDR3 region has 17 residues. The chain is built from TRBV21-1 and TRBJ2-1; the table's D call TRBD2 went unverified against the DNA. TRBV21-1 is a pseudogene locus. This sequence was found in an adult with an advanced solid tumor such as melanoma, head and neck, liver or kidney cancer. The source was CD4+ or CD8+ T cells sorted from blood, collected in a trial of the OX40 agonist ivuxolimab. Here the CDR3 DNA reads TGTGCCAGCAGCCCCCGACTAGCAAGGAGCTCCTACAATGAGCAGTTCTTC. Translated, it gives CASSPRLARSSYNEQFF.